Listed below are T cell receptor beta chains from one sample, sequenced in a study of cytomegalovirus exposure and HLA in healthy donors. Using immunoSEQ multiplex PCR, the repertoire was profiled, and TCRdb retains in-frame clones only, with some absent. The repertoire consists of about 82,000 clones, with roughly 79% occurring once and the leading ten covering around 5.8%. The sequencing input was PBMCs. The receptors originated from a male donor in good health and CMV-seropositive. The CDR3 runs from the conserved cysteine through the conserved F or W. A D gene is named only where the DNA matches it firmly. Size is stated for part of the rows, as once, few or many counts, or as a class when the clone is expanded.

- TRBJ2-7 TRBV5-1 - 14 CASPPPTVYHEQYF TGCGCCAGCCCCCCCCCAACCGTCTACCACGAGCAGTACTTC
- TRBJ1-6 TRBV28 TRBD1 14 CATFPGQGGSPLHF TGTGCCACTTTTCCGGGACAGGGAGGATCACCCCTCCACTTT
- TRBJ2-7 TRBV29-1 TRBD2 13 CSVDFGGGYEQYF TGCAGCGTTGATTTCGGCGGGGGCTACGAGCAGTACTTC
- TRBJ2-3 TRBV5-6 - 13 CASSPSGTDTQYF TGTGCCAGCAGCCCCTCGGGGACAGATACGCAGTATTTT
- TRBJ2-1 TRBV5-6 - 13 CASSLGQGGEQFF TGTGCCAGCAGCTTAGGACAGGGAGGGGAGCAGTTCTTC
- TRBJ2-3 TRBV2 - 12 CASEGGADTQYF TGTGCCAGCGAGGGGGGGGCAGATACGCAGTATTTT
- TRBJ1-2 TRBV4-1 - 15 CASSQEYGGRDGYTF TGCGCCAGCAGCCAAGAGTACGGAGGGAGAGATGGCTACACCTTC
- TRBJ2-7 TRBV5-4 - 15 CASSLDSLSSYEQYF TGTGCCAGCAGCTTAGACTCGCTGTCCTCCTACGAGCAGTACTTC
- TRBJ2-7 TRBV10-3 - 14 CAISGSYKSYEQYF TGTGCCATCAGTGGTTCGTACAAATCCTACGAGCAGTACTTC
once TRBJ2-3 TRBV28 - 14 CASSPGGDVDTQYF TGTGCCAGCTCCCCCGGCGGCGATGTGGATACGCAGTATTTT
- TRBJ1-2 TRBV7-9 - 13 CASSLASGDGYTF TGTGCCAGCAGCTTAGCGTCCGGGGATGGCTACACCTTC
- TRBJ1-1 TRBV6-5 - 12 CASSSSQAGAFF TGTGCCAGCAGTTCGAGTCAGGCTGGTGCTTTCTTT
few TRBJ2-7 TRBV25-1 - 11 CATRDSYEQYF TGTGCCACCCGGGATTCCTACGAGCAGTACTTC